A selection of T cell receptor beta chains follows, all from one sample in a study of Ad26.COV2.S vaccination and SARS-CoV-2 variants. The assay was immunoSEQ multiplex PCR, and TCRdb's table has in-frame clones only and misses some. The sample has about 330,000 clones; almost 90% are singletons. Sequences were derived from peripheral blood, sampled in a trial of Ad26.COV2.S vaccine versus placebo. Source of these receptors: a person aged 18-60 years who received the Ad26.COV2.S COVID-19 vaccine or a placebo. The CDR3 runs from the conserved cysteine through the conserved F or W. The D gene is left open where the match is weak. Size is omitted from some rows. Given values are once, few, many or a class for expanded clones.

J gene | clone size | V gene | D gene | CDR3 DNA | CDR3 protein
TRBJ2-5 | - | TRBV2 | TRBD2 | TGTGCCAGCAGTGGACAAACTAATAGCGGGGCCCAAGAGACCCAGTACTTC | CASSGQTNSGAQETQYF
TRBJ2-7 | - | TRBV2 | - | TGTGCCAGCAGTGAAGAAGGACTATTCTACGAGCAGTACTTC | CASSEEGLFYEQYF
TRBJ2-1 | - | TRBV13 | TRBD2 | TGTGCCAGCAGCTCCGGTAGCGGGGATAGCTCCTACAATGAGCAGTTCTTC | CASSSGSGDSSYNEQFF
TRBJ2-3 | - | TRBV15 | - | TGTGCCACCAGCAGGACGGGACACCTAAACACAGATACGCAGTATTTT | CATSRTGHLNTDTQYF
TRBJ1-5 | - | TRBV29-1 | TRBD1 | TGCAGCGTAGGACAGGCAAATAATCAGCCCCAGCATTTT | CSVGQANNQPQHF
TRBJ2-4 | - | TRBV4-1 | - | TGCGCCAGCAGCCACGGTTTTGCCGGGGCAGAAAACATTCAGTACTTC | CASSHGFAGAENIQYF
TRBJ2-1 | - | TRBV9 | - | TGTGCCAGCAGCCTGGGGGGACTTTACTATGAGCAGTTCTTC | CASSLGGLYYEQFF
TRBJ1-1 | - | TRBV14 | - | TGTGCCAGCAGCCCGGGACTTCCAATGAACACTGAAGCTTTCTTT | CASSPGLPMNTEAFF
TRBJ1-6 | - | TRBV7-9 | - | TGTGCCAGCAGCTTAACTAGGGTCTCCTATAATTCACCCCTCCACTTT | CASSLTRVSYNSPLHF
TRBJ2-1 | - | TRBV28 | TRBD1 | TGTGCCAGCAACCCCACCGGGACAGGGGGCTACAATGAGCAGTTCTTC | CASNPTGTGGYNEQFF
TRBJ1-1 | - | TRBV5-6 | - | TGTGCCAGCACCTCGGGAGCCAACACTGAAGCTTTCTTT | CASTSGANTEAFF
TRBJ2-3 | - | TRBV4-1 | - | TGCGCCAGCAGCCAAGAAGGCACCTTCACAGATACGCAGTATTTT | CASSQEGTFTDTQYF
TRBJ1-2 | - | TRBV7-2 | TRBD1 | TGTGCCAGCAGCTTAGGACAGGGGGCAATCGGCTACACCTTC | CASSLGQGAIGYTF
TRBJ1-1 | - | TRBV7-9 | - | TGTGCCAGCGGAACAGGTAACATTGGCACTGAAGCTTTCTTT | CASGTGNIGTEAFF
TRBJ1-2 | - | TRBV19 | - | TGTGCCAGTAGGCTGGCCGCCGGCTATGGCTACACCTTC | CASRLAAGYGYTF
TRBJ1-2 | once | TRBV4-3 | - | TGCGCCAGCAGCCAAGAACCGGCCTATGGCTACACCTTC | CASSQEPAYGYTF
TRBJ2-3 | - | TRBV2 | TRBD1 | TGTGCCAGCAGTGAAGTACAGGGGTTGAGCACAGATACGCAGTATTTT | CASSEVQGLSTDTQYF
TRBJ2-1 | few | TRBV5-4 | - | TGTGCCAGCAGCTTAAGCGGATCAGCGAGGAACAATGAGCAGTTCTTC | CASSLSGSARNNEQFF
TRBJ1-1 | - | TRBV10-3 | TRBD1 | TGTGCCATCAGTGAAGATAAGGGGGCGATGAACACTGAAGCTTTCTTT | CAISEDKGAMNTEAFF
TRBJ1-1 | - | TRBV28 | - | TGTGCCAGCAGTAGGGAGGGGCGCGCCACTGAAGCTTTCTTT | CASSREGRATEAFF
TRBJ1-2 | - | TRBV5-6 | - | TGTGCCAGCACCCTGGGGGATGGCTACACCTTC | CASTLGDGYTF
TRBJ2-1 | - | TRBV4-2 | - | TGTGCCAGCAGCCAAGATGGGGGGAGAGGCTATGAGCAGTTCTTC | CASSQDGGRGYEQFF
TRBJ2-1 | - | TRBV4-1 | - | TGCGCCAGCAGCCAAGGAAGGGGGGTCGGCGAGCAGTTCTTC | CASSQGRGVGEQFF
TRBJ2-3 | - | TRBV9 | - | TGTGCCAGCAGCTCCCGACTAGAAAGGGATACGCAGTATTTT | CASSSRLERDTQYF
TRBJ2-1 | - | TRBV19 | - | TGTGCCAGTAGTACGAGCCAGGGCCCCTACAATGAGCAGTTCTTC | CASSTSQGPYNEQFF
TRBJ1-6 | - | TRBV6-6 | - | TGTGCCAGCAGTTACGGGCTGGGGAGCCTGGATTCACCCCTCCACTTT | CASSYGLGSLDSPLHF
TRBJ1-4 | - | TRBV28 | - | TGTGCCAGCAGCCCCTGGACCTTAAGGGAAAAACTGTTTTTT | CASSPWTLREKLFF
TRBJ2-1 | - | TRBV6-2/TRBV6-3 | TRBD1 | TGTGCCAGCAGTAGGACAGGGAGCGCCAATGAGCAGTTCTTC | CASSRTGSANEQFF